Below, 11 T cell receptor beta chains from the same sample are listed, as sequenced in a study of blood T cell repertoires in COVID-19. Method: immunoSEQ multiplex PCR; TCRdb's copy keeps in-frame clones and lacks some. The sample shows under 250,000 clones, around nine tenths of them seen only once. The sample consisted of peripheral blood. All receptors come from a man aged 60 to 69 who had recovered from COVID-19.

V gene TRBV7-2 combines with J gene TRBJ2-7; 8 bases agree with TRBD2. Trimming took 5 bases from V and 7 from J; bases not matched to a gene: 16. Germline CDR1 reads SGHTA; CDR2 reads FQGNSA. The CDR3 covers 16 residues. The CDR3 region has the DNA TGTGCCAGCAGCCAGACTAGCGCGGTAGCGGGTGGGGAGCAGTACTTC. As protein: CASSQTSAVAGGEQYF. Supplemented by reference TRBV7-2 and TRBJ2-7, the full variable domain reads GAGVSQSPSNKVTEKGKDVELRCDPISGHTALYWYRQSLGQGLEFLIYFQGNSAPDKSGLPSDRFSAERTGGSVSTLTIQRTQQEDSAVYLCASSQTSAVAGGEQYFGPGTRLTVT.

The V and J genes are TRBV6-5 and TRBJ2-7, with 13 nucleotides matching TRBD2. The CDR3 runs 14 residues. Germline CDR1 and CDR2: MNHEY and SVGAGI. V lost 6 bases, J lost 1 base, and 0 bases stayed unmatched. The CDR3 coding sequence is TGTGCCAGCAGGACTAGCGGGAGGTCCTACGAGCAGTACTTC. Protein sequence: CASRTSGRSYEQYF.

This chain connects TRBV5-1 to TRBJ2-6, with 7 bases fitting TRBD1. The germline gives CDR1 SGHRS, CDR2 YFSETQ. This CDR3 contains 17 residues. V trimming: 0 bases; J trimming: 0 bases; junction bases outside the gene matches: 3. This chain's CDR3 is CASSLGTGRSGANVLTF. In DNA, the CDR3 is TGCGCCAGCAGCTTGGGGACAGGTCGCTCTGGGGCCAACGTCCTGACTTTC. Using reference TRBV5-1 and TRBJ2-6 for the parts outside the CDR3, the full variable domain is KAGVTQTPRYLIKTRGQQVTLSCSPISGHRSVSWYQQTPGQGLQFLFEYFSETQRNKGNFPGRFSGRQFSNSRSEMNVSTLELGDSALYLCASSLGTGRSGANVLTFGAGSRLTVL.

J is TRBJ2-5 and V is TRBV10-2; maybe TRBD2 (7 bases). Germline CDR1 and CDR2: WSHSY and SAAADI. Trimming cost V 8 bases and J 4 bases, with 17 bases left between them. This CDR3 comprises 14 residues. CDR3 DNA: TGCGCCAGCCGGAGGGGCGGGGGCGGAGAGACCCAGTACTTC. Amino acids: CASRRGGGGETQYF.

The chain uses TRBV28 and TRBJ2-3; the match to TRBD2 covers 8 bases. Germline CDR1 is MDHEN and CDR2 is SYDVKM. The J segment lost 3 bases and the V segment lost 3 bases, leaving 8 bases of the junction unmatched. CDR3 length: 16 amino acids. Here the CDR3 reads CASSFTGRAPTDTQYF. DNA of the CDR3: TGTGCCAGCAGTTTTACCGGGAGGGCCCCGACAGATACGCAGTATTTT.

The rearrangement links TRBV3-1 (or the pseudogene TRBV3-2) to TRBJ2-2, with TRBD1 matching 8 bases. The CDR3 is made up of 19 amino acids. Germline-derived CDR1 and CDR2 are LGHDT and YNNKEL (reference sequence). The ends lost 0 bases at V and 4 bases at J; junction bases unmatched: 13. The CDR3 sequence: CASSQDRGRGRVSTGELFF. The CDR3 bases are TGTGCCAGCAGCCAAGACCGGGGCAGGGGGCGAGTCAGCACCGGGGAGCTGTTTTTT.

The chain links TRBV20-1 to TRBJ1-2, with 7 bases that match TRBD1. Germline-derived CDR1 and CDR2 are DFQATT and SNEGSKA (reference sequence). The CDR3 length is 11 residues. V was pared by 5 bases and J by 8 bases, with 5 bases of the junction left unmatched. CDR3 nucleotide sequence: TGCAGTGCTCGACAGGGACGGGGCTACACCTTC. Protein product: CSARQGRGYTF.

The V and J genes are TRBV4-1 and TRBJ2-7; 9 bases agree with TRBD1. The germline V gene encodes CDR1 MGHRA and CDR2 YSYEKL. The V and J ends lost 0 bases and 4 bases, in that order; junction bases with no gene match: 4. The CDR3 sequence is 15 residues long. The CDR3 region has the DNA TGCGCCAGCAGCCAAGATGAAGGACAGGGGTACGAGCAGTACTTC. This translates into CASSQDEGQGYEQYF.

This sequence joins TRBV11-2 and TRBJ2-7, with TRBD1 as a possible D gene (8 bases). The CDR3 is 15 residues long. The V gene lost 5 bases and the J gene lost 4 bases, with 18 bases spanning the gap. Germline V gives CDR1 SGHAT, CDR2 FQNNGV. Here the CDR3 reads CASSRMIQGGYEQYF. The CDR3 bases are TGTGCCAGCAGCCGGATGATACAGGGGGGGTACGAGCAGTACTTC.

In DNA form, the CDR3 reads TGTGCCAGCAGTGCCGTCGGGACTAGCGGGAAACACTCCTACAATGAGCAGTTCTTC. This gives the protein CASSAVGTSGKHSYNEQFF. The chain carries TRBV28 and TRBJ2-1; 13 bases align to TRBD2. Germline-derived CDR1 and CDR2 are MDHEN and SYDVKM. CDR3 size: 19 residues. The trim removed 5 bases at V and 0 bases at J, leaving 10 bases unmatched. Full variable domain (remainder filled in from reference TRBV28 and TRBJ2-1): DVKVTQSSRYLVKRTGEKVFLECVQDMDHENMFWYRQDPGLGLRLIYFSYDVKMKEKGDIPEGYSVSREKKERFSLILESASTNQTSMYLCASSAVGTSGKHSYNEQFFGPGTRLTVL.

The chain employs TRBV5-1 and TRBJ2-3, with a tentative D call TRBD2 (5 bases). Trimming took off 3 bases at V and 1 base at J, with 12 bases between the two ends. The CDR3 totals 15 residues. Germline V CDR1 and CDR2: SGHRS, YFSETQ. DNA for the CDR3: TGCGCCAGCAGCTGGCCGGAGGCCCGCACAGATACGCAGTATTTT. Translating gives CASSWPEARTDTQYF.